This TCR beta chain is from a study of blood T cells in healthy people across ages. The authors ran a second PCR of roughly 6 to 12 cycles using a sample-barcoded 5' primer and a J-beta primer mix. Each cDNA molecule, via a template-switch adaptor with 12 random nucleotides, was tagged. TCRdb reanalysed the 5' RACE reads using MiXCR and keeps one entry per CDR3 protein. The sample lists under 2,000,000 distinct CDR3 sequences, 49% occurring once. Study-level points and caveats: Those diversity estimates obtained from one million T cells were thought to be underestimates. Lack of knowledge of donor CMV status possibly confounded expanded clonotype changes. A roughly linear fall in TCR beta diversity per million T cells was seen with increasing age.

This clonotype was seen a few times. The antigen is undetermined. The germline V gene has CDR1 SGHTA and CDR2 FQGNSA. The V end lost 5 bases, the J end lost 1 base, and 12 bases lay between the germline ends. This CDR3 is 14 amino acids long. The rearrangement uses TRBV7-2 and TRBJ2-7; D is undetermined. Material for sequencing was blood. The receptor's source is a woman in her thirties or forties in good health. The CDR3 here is CASSPRKGSYEQYF. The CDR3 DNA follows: TGTGCCAGCAGCCCCCGCAAAGGTTCCTACGAGCAGTACTTC. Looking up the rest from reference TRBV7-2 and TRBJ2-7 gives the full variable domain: GAGVSQSPSNKVTEKGKDVELRCDPISGHTALYWYRQSLGQGLEFLIYFQGNSAPDKSGLPSDRFSAERTGGSVSTLTIQRTQQEDSAVYLCASSPRKGSYEQYFGPGTRLTVT.